Each of the 20 T cell receptor beta chains below was sequenced from the same sample in a study of T-cell memory formation after mild COVID-19. MiXCR was run by TCRdb on the 5' RACE reads, yielding one entry per CDR3 protein. The table lists 300,000 or so distinct CDR3 sequences, 15% to 20% of them singletons, with more than 20% in the top ten. Sequenced input: PBMCs or a T cell subset sorted from them (not recorded which). The receptor source for this set is a man aged 18 to 30 who had mild COVID-19 (a few samples of this study predate the infection). Cell type and time point are not known.

This clonotype came up many times. The rearrangement uses TRBV7-2 and TRBJ2-2; D call uncertain. V was shortened by 5 bases and J by 0 bases, with 13 bases between the two germline ends. The CDR3 totals 16 residues. The germline CDR1 and CDR2 sequences are SGHTA and FQGNSA. The CDR3 DNA sequence: TGTGCCAGCAGCCCTAAGGCGGATCCGAACACCGGGGAGCTGTTTTTT. Translated: CASSPKADPNTGELFF.

The J gene is TRBJ2-3, the V gene TRBV7-9; a possible D gene is TRBD2 (5 bases). V lost 1 base to trimming and J lost 1 base, with 9 bases between them. This CDR3 has 15 residues. CDR1 and CDR2 (germline): SEHNR, FQNEAQ (reference sequence). CDR3 in amino acids: CASSLEVGGTDTQYF. Here the CDR3 DNA reads TGTGCCAGCAGCTTAGAGGTCGGGGGCACAGATACGCAGTATTTT.

The chain employs TRBV5-4 and TRBJ1-1; 8 bases map to TRBD1. The CDR3 loop spans 15 amino acids. Germline V gene lookup returns CDR1 SGHNT and CDR2 YYREEE (reference sequence). V lost 3 bases and J lost 5; bases outside the gene matches: 9. CDR3 DNA sequence: TGTGCCAGCAGCTCCCCAAGGACAGGGTGGACTGAAGCTTTCTTT. Protein product: CASSSPRTGWTEAFF.

This clonotype appeared a single time. This rearrangement joins TRBV4-3 to TRBJ1-4; 8 nucleotides align to TRBD1. The J segment lost 8 bases and the V segment lost 0 bases, leaving 11 bases of the junction unmatched. Germline V lookup: CDR1 LGHNA, CDR2 YSLEER. This CDR3 spans 17 amino acids. CDR3 loop: CASSQDPIIRGPEKLFF. The CDR3 DNA is TGCGCCAGCAGCCAAGATCCTATTATCAGGGGGCCGGAAAAACTGTTTTTT.

Ten or more counts support this clonotype. V usage is TRBV6-5 and J usage is TRBJ1-3, with unresolved D. V lost 7 bases, J lost 3 bases, and 4 bases lay in between. Looked up from germline, CDR1 is MNHEY and CDR2 is SVGAGI. The CDR3 has 11 residues. The CDR3 bases are TGTGCCAGCACTCTTGGAAACACCATATATTTT. Its translation: CASTLGNTIYF.

This chain links TRBV6-1 with TRBJ2-7; D could derive from TRBD1 or TRBD2 (5 bases each). CDR3 length: 13 residues. Per germline, CDR1 MNHNS and CDR2 SASEGT. Trimming pared 6 bases from V and 2 bases from J, leaving 11 bases between. This chain's CDR3 is CASSRTGPYEQYF. CDR3 sequence (DNA): TGTGCCAGCAGCAGGACGGGACCCTACGAGCAGTACTTC.

The chain carries TRBV5-6 and TRBJ2-2; TRBD1 agrees at 8 bases. The CDR3 runs 18 residues. V dropped 3 bases and J dropped 6; count of bases not matched to a gene: 16. Germline assignment: CDR1 SGHDT and CDR2 YYEEEE. CDR3 DNA: TGTGCCAGCAGCTGGGGAATATTGGACAGGGTAGAAGCCGGGGAGCTGTTTTTT. It yields the protein CASSWGILDRVEAGELFF.

This chain links TRBV9 with TRBJ1-5; unclear D gene. The germline CDR1 and CDR2 sequences are SGDLS and YYNGEE. V shed 0 bases and J shed 4 bases, with 5 bases lying between them. The CDR3 contains 13 residues. The CDR3 region is CASSVGDNQPQHF. Written as DNA, the CDR3 is TGTGCCAGCAGCGTAGGAGATAATCAGCCCCAGCATTTT.

The sample holds a few counts of this clonotype. The chain has TRBV12-3 or TRBV12-4 and TRBJ1-6; a weak D match, TRBD1 (6 bases). The germline V and J ends were trimmed by 5 bases and 9 bases, with 17 bases remaining between them. This CDR3 has 15 amino acids. CDR3 DNA sequence: TGTGCCAGCAGTCCACAGGGTTCCTCGCTTTCACCCCTCCACTTT. Encoded protein: CASSPQGSSLSPLHF.

This clonotype showed up just a few times. V is TRBV6-1 and J is TRBJ1-4; weak D call: TRBD1 (6 bases). The length of the CDR3 is 12 residues. Trimming removed 7 bases from V and 6 bases from J, with 9 bases in between. Germline CDR1 reads MNHNS; CDR2 reads SASEGT. The CDR3 loop is CASNRADEKLFF. Written as DNA, the CDR3 is TGTGCCAGCAACAGGGCCGATGAAAAACTGTTTTTT.

The chain is built from TRBV5-1 and TRBJ2-3, with 7 bases aligning to TRBD2. Germline CDR1 is SGHRS and CDR2 is YFSETQ. This CDR3 has 13 amino acids. The J segment lost 6 bases and the V segment lost 5 bases, leaving 6 bases of the junction unmatched. In DNA, the CDR3 is TGCGCCAGCAGAGGGAGCGGGGAGGATACGCAGTATTTT. Translated, it gives CASRGSGEDTQYF.

The chain has TRBV6-6 and TRBJ1-5, with a tentative D call TRBD1 (6 bases). CDR3 length: 11 amino acids. V was pared by 5 bases and J by 7 bases, with 6 bases between. Germline CDR1 MNHNY, CDR2 SVGAGI (reference sequence). The CDR3 loop reads CASSTGQPQHF. The CDR3 coding sequence is TGTGCCAGCAGTACAGGGCAGCCCCAGCATTTT.

This clonotype was observed a few times. J is TRBJ2-5 and V is TRBV4-3; 8 bases are a match to TRBD2. The V segment lost 4 bases and the J segment 2 bases; nucleotides outside the gene matches: 3. The CDR3 is made up of 14 amino acids. From germline, CDR1 is LGHNA and CDR2 YSLEER. CDR3 sequence (DNA): TGCGCCAGCAGCCCGATAGCGGGGCAAGAGACCCAGTACTTC. Its translation: CASSPIAGQETQYF.

This chain links TRBV10-3 with TRBJ2-4; D remains ambiguous. V shed 2 bases and J shed 2 bases, with 10 bases lying between them. This CDR3 is built from 15 residues. The germline gives CDR1 ENHRY, CDR2 SYGVKD. Written as DNA, the CDR3 is TGTGCCATCAGTGAGCGAAGGGAAACCAAAAACATTCAGTACTTC. Residues: CAISERRETKNIQYF.

The chain has TRBV7-3 and TRBJ2-1; D is perhaps TRBD2 (6 bases). This CDR3 region has 14 residues. V was clipped by 3 bases and J by 5 bases, with 11 bases between them. Germline CDR1 reads SGHTA; CDR2 reads FQGTGA. The CDR3 DNA follows: TGTGCCAGCAGCTTGGGTACTAGCAACAATGAGCAGTTCTTC. It encodes CASSLGTSNNEQFF.

This clonotype has a handful of counts. J is TRBJ2-7 and V is TRBV6-1, with D possibly being TRBD1 or TRBD2 (5 bases each). The CDR3 loop spans 15 amino acids. Germline assignment: CDR1 MNHNS and CDR2 SASEGT. Trimming shortened V by 1 base and J by 4 bases, and 14 bases separated the two germline ends. The CDR3 DNA follows: TGTGCCAGCAGTGAAGACGGGACCGCCATTTACGAGCAGTACGTC. Protein product: CASSEDGTAIYEQYV.

In its sample, this clonotype was seen a few times. This chain joins TRBV5-1 and TRBJ2-3; TRBD1 is a possible D gene (6 bases). V shed 4 bases and J shed 4 bases, with 16 bases lying between them. The CDR3 is 15 amino acids. Looked up from germline, CDR1 is SGHRS and CDR2 is YFSETQ. The CDR3, as DNA: TGCGCCAGCAGCCCGGCAACAGGGTTAGCAGATACGCAGTATTTT. It yields the protein CASSPATGLADTQYF.

This chain connects TRBV7-2 to TRBJ2-2; a possible D gene is TRBD2 (7 bases). The CDR3 consists of 13 residues. The germline V gene has CDR1 SGHTA and CDR2 FQGNSA. Trimming took off 8 bases at V and 7 bases at J, with 14 bases between the two ends. Here the CDR3 reads CASRGGAGGELFF. The CDR3 DNA reads as TGTGCCAGCCGAGGGGGGGCCGGCGGGGAGCTGTTTTTT.

This clonotype appeared many times. The chain links TRBV6-2 or TRBV6-3 to TRBJ1-5; TRBD1 matches at 7 bases. V dropped 7 bases and J dropped 4; count of bases not matched to a gene: 7. Germline V CDR1 and CDR2: MNHEY, SVGEGT. The CDR3 loop spans 14 amino acids. The CDR3 is CASTQGNVNQPQHF. In nucleotides, the CDR3 is TGTGCCAGCACACAGGGGAATGTGAATCAGCCCCAGCATTTT.

This clonotype occurred a few times. The genes are TRBV28 and TRBJ1-4; a possible D gene is TRBD1 (5 bases). Germline assignment: CDR1 MDHEN and CDR2 SYDVKM. Trimming removed 6 bases from V and 6 bases from J, with 17 bases in between. The CDR3 has 15 residues. CDR3 residues: CASSRDSPIHEKLFF. The CDR3 DNA follows: TGTGCCAGCAGCCGTGACAGTCCAATACATGAAAAACTGTTTTTT.